Following are 8 T cell receptor beta chains from one sample sequenced in a study of early T cells in non-severe SARS-CoV-2 infection. TCRdb re-analysed the 5' RACE reads in MiXCR, keeping a single row per CDR3 protein. The sample records tens of thousands of distinct CDR3 sequences, roughly 11% being singletons. The sequenced sample consisted of whole blood. These receptors were collected from an adult who was a healthcare worker with PCR-confirmed SARS-CoV-2 infection or an uninfected control (not recorded which).

The sample holds many counts of this clonotype. The CDR3 bases are TGTGCCAGCAGTTTACACCTCCGGGACAGGGATTACGAGCAGTACTTC. As protein: CASSLHLRDRDYEQYF. The chain recombines TRBV27 with TRBJ2-7, with 9 positions matching TRBD1. Looked up from germline, CDR1 is MNHEY and CDR2 is SMNVEV (reference sequence). The CDR3 contains 16 residues. The V and J ends lost 2 bases and 4 bases, in that order; junction bases with no gene match: 9.

The chain uses TRBV7-8 and TRBJ2-2; TRBD2 is a possible D gene (5 bases). In germline, CDR1 is SGHVS, CDR2 FQNEAQ. The CDR3 is 14 amino acids. V was shortened by 7 bases and J by 2 bases, with 11 bases between the two germline ends. CDR3 amino acids: CASNPGGNTGELFF. The CDR3 DNA follows: TGTGCCAGCAACCCCGGAGGAAACACCGGGGAGCTGTTTTTT.

This clonotype occurred many times. This chain uses TRBV14 with TRBJ2-3, with 8 bases identical to TRBD1. The junction had 6 bases not matched to a gene; V was cut back by 2 bases and J by 8 bases. This CDR3 spans 14 amino acids. Germline V gene lookup returns CDR1 SGHDN and CDR2 FVKESK. This CDR3 reads CASSQTGGVATQYF. For the CDR3, the DNA is TGTGCCAGCAGCCAAACAGGGGGAGTAGCTACGCAGTATTTT.

This clonotype was found many times. V and J are TRBV20-1 and TRBJ1-5, with D unclear. CDR1 and CDR2 (germline): DFQATT, SNEGSKA (reference sequence). V lost 6 bases, J lost 0 bases, and 6 bases lay in between. The CDR3 is 12 amino acids. The CDR3 DNA follows: TGCAGTGCGGGGAATAGCAATCAGCCCCAGCATTTT. Residues: CSAGNSNQPQHF.

This clonotype was counted ten times or more. The chain employs TRBV20-1 and TRBJ2-2; weak D call: TRBD2 (6 bases). The germline V gene has CDR1 DFQATT and CDR2 SNEGSKA (reference sequence). The CDR3 runs 16 residues. V gave up 5 bases and J gave up 4 bases, with 20 bases separating them. DNA of the CDR3: TGCAGTGCTCGGACGGGGTCAGCCGGGGGCACCGGGGAGCTGTTTTTT. It yields the protein CSARTGSAGGTGELFF.

This clonotype was seen only a few times. The rearrangement joins TRBV11-2 to TRBJ2-5; D remains unclear. The CDR3 totals 10 residues. CDR1 SGHAT and CDR2 FQNNGV come from the germline V gene. The germline V and J ends were trimmed by 7 bases and 8 bases, with 8 bases remaining between them. CDR3 DNA: TGTGCCAGCATCCAACAAACCCAGTACTTC. This gives the protein CASIQQTQYF.

The table lists this clonotype with many counts. The chain has TRBV29-1 and TRBJ2-1, with D tentatively TRBD2 (5 bases). Germline CDR1 is SQVTM and CDR2 is ANQGSEA. Trimming pared 6 bases from V and 8 bases from J, leaving 11 bases between. CDR3 length: 11 residues. The CDR3, as DNA: TGCAGCGTACGGGGAAGTTATGAGCAGTTCTTC. It yields the protein CSVRGSYEQFF.

At least ten counts were recorded for this clonotype. The V and J genes are TRBV27 and TRBJ2-1; TRBD2 matches 8 bases. Per germline, CDR1 MNHEY and CDR2 SMNVEV (reference sequence). The CDR3 length is 15 residues. The J segment lost 5 bases and the V segment lost 2 bases, leaving 5 bases of the junction unmatched. CDR3 sequence (DNA): TGTGCCAGCAGTTTAAGTCCTAGCGGGCACAATGAGCAGTTCTTC. Protein product: CASSLSPSGHNEQFF.